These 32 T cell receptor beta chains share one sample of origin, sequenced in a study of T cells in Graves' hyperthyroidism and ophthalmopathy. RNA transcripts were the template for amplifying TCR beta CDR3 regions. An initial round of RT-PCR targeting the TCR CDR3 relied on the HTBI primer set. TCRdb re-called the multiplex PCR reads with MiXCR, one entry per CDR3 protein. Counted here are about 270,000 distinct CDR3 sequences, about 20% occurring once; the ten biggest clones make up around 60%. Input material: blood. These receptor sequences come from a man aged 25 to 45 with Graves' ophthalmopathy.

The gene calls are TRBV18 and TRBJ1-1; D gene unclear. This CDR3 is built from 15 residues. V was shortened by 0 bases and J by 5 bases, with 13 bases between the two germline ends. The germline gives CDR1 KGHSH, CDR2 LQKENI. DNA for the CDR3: TGTGCCAGCTCACCACCGTCCAGTCGCGGGACTGAAGCTTTCTTT. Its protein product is CASSPPSSRGTEAFF. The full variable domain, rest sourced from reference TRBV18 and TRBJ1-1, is NAGVMQNPRHLVRRRGQEARLRCSPMKGHSHVYWYRQLPEEGLKFMVYLQKENIIDESGMPKERFSAEFPKEGPSILRIQQVVRGDSAAYFCASSPPSSRGTEAFFGQGTRLTVV.

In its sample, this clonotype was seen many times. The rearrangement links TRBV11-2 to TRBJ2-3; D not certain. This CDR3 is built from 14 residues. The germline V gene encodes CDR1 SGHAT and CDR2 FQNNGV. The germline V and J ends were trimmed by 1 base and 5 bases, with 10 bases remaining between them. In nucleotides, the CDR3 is TGTGCCAGCAGCTTAGGAATCCGGGTAGATACGCAGTATTTT. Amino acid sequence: CASSLGIRVDTQYF.

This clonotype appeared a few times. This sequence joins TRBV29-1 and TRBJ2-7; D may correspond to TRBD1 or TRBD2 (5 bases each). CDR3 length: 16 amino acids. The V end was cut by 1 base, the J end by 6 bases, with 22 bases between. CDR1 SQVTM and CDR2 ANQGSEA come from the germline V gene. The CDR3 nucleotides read TGCAGCGTTGAAGGGGGGTCCACCGGCCGATTTCCCGAGCAGTACTTC. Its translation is CSVEGGSTGRFPEQYF.

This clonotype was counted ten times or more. In DNA, the CDR3 is TGTGCCAGCCGTGGCTACCCCAATGAGCAGTTCTTC. Protein product: CASRGYPNEQFF. The rearrangement links TRBV7-2 to TRBJ2-1; D gene uncertain. The V gene's germline CDR1 is SGHTA and CDR2 FQGNSA. With 8 bases removed from V and 6 bases from J, the gap between germline ends came to 11 bases. The CDR3 runs 12 residues.

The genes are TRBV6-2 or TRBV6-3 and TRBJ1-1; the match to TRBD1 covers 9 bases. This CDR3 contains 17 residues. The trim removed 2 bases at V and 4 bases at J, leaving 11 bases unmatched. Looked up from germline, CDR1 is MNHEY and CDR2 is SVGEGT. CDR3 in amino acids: CASSYRGQGSVGTEAFF. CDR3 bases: TGTGCCAGCAGTTACCGGGGACAGGGCTCGGTTGGCACTGAAGCTTTCTTT.

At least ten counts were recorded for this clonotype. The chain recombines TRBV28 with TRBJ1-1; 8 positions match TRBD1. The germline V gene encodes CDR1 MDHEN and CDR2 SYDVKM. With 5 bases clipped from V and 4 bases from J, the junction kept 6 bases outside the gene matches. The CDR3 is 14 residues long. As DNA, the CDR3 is TGTGCCAGCAGTCCCGGGACAGGCGGCACTGAAGCTTTCTTT. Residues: CASSPGTGGTEAFF.

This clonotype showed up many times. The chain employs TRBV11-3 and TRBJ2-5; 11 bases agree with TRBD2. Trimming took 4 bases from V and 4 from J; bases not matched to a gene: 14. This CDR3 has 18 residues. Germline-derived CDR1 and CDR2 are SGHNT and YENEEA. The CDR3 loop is CASSSGLTSGSRLETQYF. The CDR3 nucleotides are TGTGCCAGCAGCTCAGGGCTCACTAGCGGGAGTCGGTTAGAGACCCAGTACTTC.

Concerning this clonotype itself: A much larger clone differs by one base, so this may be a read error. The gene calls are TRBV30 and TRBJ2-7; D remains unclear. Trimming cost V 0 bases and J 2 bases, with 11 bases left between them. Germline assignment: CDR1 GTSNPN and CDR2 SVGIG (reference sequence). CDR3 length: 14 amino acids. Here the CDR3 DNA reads TGTGCCTGGAGTGTACGCAGGCTGACCTACGAGCAGTACTTC. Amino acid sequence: CAWSVRRLTYEQYF.

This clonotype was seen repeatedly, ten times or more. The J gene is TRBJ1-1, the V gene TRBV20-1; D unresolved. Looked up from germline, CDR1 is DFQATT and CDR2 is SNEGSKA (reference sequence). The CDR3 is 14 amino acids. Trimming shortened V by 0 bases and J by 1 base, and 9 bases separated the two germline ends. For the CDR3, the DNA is TGCAGTGCTAGAGATCTGATCGAGAACACTGAAGCTTTCTTT. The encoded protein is CSARDLIENTEAFF.

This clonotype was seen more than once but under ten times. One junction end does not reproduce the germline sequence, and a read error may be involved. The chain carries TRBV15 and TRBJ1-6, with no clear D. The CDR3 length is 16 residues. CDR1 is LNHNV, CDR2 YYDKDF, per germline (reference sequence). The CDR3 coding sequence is TGTGCCACCAGCAGAGAGGACTTATCCTTTAATTCACCCCTCCACTTT. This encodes CATSREDLSFNSPLHF.

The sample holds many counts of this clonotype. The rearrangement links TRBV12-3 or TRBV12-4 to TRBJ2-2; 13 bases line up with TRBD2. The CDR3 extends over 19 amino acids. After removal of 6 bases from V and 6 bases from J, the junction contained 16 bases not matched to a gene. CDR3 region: CASSPTPGTSGIGSGELFF. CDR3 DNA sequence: TGTGCCAGCAGCCCCACCCCCGGGACTAGCGGGATAGGATCCGGGGAGCTGTTTTTT.

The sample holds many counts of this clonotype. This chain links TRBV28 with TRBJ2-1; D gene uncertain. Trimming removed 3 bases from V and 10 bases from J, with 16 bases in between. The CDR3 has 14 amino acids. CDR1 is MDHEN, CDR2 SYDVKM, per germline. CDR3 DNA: TGTGCCAGCAGTTTTGGTTTCGGGCGGAGAGAGCAGTTCTTC. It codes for CASSFGFGRREQFF. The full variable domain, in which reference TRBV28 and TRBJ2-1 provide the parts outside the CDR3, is DVKVTQSSRYLVKRTGEKVFLECVQDMDHENMFWYRQDPGLGLRLIYFSYDVKMKEKGDIPEGYSVSREKKERFSLILESASTNQTSMYLCASSFGFGRREQFFGPGTRLTVL.

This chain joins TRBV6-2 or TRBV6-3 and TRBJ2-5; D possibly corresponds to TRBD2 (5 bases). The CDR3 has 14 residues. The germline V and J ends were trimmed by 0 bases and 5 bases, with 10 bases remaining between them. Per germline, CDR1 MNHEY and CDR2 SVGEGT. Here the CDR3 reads CASSYSTGMETQYF. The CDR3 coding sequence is TGTGCCAGCAGTTACTCGACCGGGATGGAGACCCAGTACTTC.

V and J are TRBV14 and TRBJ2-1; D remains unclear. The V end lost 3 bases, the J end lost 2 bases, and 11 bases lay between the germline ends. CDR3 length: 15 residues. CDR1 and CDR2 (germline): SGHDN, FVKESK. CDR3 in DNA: TGTGCCAGCAGCCAGTTTACGCTCCCCTACAATGAGCAGTTCTTC. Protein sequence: CASSQFTLPYNEQFF.

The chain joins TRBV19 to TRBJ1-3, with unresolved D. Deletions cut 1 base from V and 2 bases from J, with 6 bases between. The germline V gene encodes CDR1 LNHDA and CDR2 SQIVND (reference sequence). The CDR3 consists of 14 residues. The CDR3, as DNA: TGTGCCAGTAGTATAGCCAAGGCTGGAAACACCATATATTTT. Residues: CASSIAKAGNTIYF.

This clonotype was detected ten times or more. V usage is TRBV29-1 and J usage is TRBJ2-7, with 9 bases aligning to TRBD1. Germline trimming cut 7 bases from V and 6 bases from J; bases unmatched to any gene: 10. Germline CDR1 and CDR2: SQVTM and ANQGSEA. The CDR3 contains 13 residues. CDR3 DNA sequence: TGCAGCGCCGGGGACAGGGAGGCGTCCGAGCAGTACTTC. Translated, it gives CSAGDREASEQYF.

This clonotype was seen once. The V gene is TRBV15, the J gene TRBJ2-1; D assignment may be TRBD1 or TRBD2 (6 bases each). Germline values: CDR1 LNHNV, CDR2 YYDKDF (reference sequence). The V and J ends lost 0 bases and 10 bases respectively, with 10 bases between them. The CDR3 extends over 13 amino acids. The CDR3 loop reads CATSRDPGAEQFF. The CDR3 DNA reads TGTGCCACCAGCAGAGATCCGGGGGCGGAGCAGTTCTTC.

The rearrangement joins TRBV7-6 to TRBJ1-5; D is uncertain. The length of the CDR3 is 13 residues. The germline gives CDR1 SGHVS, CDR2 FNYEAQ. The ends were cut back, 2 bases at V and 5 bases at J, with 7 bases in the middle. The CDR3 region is CASSLFFDQPQHF. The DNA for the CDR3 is TGTGCCAGCAGCTTATTCTTCGATCAGCCCCAGCATTTT. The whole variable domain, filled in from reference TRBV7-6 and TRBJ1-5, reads GAGVSQSPRYKVTKRGQDVALRCDPISGHVSLYWYRQALGQGPEFLTYFNYEAQQDKSGLPNDRFSAERPEGSISTLTIQRTEQRDSAMYRCASSLFFDQPQHFGDGTRLSIL.

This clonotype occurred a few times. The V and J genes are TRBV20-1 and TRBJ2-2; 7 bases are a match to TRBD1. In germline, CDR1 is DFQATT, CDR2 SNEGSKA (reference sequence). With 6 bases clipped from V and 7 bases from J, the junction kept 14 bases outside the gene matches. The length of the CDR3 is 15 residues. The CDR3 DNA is TGCAGTGCCCCTAGACAGGGTGTTTACGGCGGGGAGCTGTTTTTT. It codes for CSAPRQGVYGGELFF.

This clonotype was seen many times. This CDR3 reads CASSHSPLYGYTF. The CDR3 bases are TGTGCCAGCAGCCATAGCCCACTCTATGGCTACACCTTC. The chain joins TRBV3-1 to TRBJ1-2, with D unclear. Germline values: CDR1 LGHDT, CDR2 YNNKEL (reference sequence). V lost 3 bases to trimming and J lost 4 bases, with 9 bases between them. The CDR3 is 13 amino acids. The full variable domain, completed using reference TRBV3-1 and TRBJ1-2, is DTAVSQTPKYLVTQMGNDKSIKCEQNLGHDTMYWYKQDSKKFLKIMFSYNNKELIINETVPNRFSPKSPDKAHLNLHINSLELGDSAVYFCASSHSPLYGYTFGSGTRLTVV.

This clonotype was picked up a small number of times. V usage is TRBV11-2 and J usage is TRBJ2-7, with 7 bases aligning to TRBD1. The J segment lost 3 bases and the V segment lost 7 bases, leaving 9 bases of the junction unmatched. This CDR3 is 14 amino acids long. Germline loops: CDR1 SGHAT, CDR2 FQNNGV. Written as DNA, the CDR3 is TGTGCCAGCACCATGACAGGGAATAGCTACGAGCAGTACTTC. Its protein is CASTMTGNSYEQYF.

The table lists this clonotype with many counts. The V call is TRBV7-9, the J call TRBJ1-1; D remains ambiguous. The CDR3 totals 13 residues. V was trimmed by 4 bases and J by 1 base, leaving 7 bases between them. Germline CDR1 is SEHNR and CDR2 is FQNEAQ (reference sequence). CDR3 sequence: CASSYNQNTEAFF. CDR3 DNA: TGTGCCAGCAGCTACAATCAGAACACTGAAGCTTTCTTT.

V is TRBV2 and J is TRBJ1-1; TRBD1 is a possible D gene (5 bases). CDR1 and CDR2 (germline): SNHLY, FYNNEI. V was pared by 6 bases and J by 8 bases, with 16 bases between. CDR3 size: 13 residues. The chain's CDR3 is CASRGPNIEEAFF. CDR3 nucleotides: TGTGCCAGCAGGGGACCCAACATAGAAGAAGCTTTCTTT.

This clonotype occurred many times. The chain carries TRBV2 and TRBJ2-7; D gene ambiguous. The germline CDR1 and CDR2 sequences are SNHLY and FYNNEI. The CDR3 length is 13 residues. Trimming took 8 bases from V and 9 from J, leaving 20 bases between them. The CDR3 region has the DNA TGTGCCAGCGTATGGCAAATTCGTTTTGGGCAGTACTTC. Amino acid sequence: CASVWQIRFGQYF.

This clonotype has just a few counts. The CDR3 DNA follows: TGTGCCATCAGTGGTAACCAAGAGACCCAGTACTTC. The encoded protein is CAISGNQETQYF. V is TRBV10-3 and J is TRBJ2-5; no clear D gene. CDR1 and CDR2 (germline): ENHRY, SYGVKD. Trimming pared 4 bases from V and 0 bases from J, leaving 3 bases between. CDR3 length equals 12 residues.

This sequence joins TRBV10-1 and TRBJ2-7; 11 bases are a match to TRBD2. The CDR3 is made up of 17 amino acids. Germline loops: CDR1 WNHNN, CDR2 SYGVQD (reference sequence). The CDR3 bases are TGCCCACCGCGAAGAGGGGCTAGCGGGAGGTCAAAGTACGAGCAGTACTTC. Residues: CPPRRGASGRSKYEQYF.

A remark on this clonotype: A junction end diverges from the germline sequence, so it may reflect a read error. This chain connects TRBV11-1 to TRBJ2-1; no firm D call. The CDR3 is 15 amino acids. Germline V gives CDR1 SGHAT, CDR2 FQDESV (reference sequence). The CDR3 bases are TGTGCCAGCAGCGTAGCTCTGTCCACCTACAATGAGCAGTTCTTC. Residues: CASSVALSTYNEQFF.

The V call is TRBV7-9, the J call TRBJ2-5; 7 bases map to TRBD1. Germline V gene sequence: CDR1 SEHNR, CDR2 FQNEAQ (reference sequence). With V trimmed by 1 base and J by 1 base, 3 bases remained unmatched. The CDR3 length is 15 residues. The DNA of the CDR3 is TGTGCCAGCAGCTTAGGGCAGGGGGTCCAAGAGACCCAGTACTTC. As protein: CASSLGQGVQETQYF.

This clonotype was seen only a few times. CDR3 nucleotides: TGTGCCAGCAGCCTGTTGGGACTAGCGGCAAACAATGAGCAGTTCTTC. This translates into CASSLLGLAANNEQFF. This rearrangement joins TRBV7-3 to TRBJ2-1, with 11 bases aligning to TRBD2. The CDR3 extends over 16 amino acids. Germline values: CDR1 SGHTA, CDR2 FQGTGA. V was clipped by 5 bases and J by 5 bases; unmatched bases: 8.

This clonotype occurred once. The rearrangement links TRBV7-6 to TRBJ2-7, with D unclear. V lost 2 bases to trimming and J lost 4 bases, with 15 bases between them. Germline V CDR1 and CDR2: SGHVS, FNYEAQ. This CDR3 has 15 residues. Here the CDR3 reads CASSLTAGPMYEQYF. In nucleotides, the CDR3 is TGTGCCAGCAGCTTAACGGCCGGTCCGATGTACGAGCAGTACTTC.

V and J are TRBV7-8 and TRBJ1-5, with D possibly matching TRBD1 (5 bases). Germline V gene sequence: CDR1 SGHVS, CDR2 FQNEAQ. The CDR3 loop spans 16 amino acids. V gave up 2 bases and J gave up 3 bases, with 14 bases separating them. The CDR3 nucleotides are TGTGCCAGCAGCTTACGTACAGGCCAGGCCAATCAGCCCCAGCATTTT. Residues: CASSLRTGQANQPQHF.

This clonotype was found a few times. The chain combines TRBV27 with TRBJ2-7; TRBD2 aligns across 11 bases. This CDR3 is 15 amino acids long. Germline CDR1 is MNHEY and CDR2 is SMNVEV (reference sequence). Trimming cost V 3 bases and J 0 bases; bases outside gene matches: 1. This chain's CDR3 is CASSFTSGSSYEQYF. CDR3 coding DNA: TGTGCCAGCAGTTTCACTAGCGGGAGCTCCTACGAGCAGTACTTC.